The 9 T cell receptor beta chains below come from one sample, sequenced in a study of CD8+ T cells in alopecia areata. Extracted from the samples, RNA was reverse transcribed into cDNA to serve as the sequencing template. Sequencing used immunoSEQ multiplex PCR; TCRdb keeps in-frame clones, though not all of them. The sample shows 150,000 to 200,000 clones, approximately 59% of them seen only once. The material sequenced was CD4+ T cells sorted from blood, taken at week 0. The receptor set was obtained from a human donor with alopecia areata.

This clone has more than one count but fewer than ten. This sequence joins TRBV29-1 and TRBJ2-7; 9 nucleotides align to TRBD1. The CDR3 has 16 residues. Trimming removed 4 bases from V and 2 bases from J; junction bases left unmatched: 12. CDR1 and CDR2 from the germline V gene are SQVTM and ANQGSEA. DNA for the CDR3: TGCAGCGTTGCCGCGACCGGGACAGGGAGTCCCTACGAGCAGTACTTC. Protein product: CSVAATGTGSPYEQYF.

CDR3 loop: CASSLDSTRYTF. CDR3 DNA sequence: TGTGCCAGCAGCTTAGACAGCACCCGCTACACCTTC. The rearrangement links TRBV7-9 to TRBJ1-2; D gene ambiguous. V lost 1 base, J lost 9 bases, and 9 bases lay in between. The germline gives CDR1 SEHNR, CDR2 FQNEAQ (reference sequence). This CDR3 region has 12 residues.

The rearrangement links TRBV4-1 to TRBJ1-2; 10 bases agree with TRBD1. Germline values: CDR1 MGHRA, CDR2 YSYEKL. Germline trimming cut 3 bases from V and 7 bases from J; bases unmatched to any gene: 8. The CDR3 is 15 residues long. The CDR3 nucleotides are TGCGCCAGCAGCCAGGGGGACAGGGGCAGGCGTGGCTACACCTTC. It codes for CASSQGDRGRRGYTF.

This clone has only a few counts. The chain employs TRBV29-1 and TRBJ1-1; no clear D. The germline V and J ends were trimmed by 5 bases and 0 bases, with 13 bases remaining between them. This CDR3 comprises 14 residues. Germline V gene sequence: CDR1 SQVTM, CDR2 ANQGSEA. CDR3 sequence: CSVFIAAVNTEAFF. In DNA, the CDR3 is TGCAGCGTTTTTATCGCGGCCGTGAACACTGAAGCTTTCTTT.

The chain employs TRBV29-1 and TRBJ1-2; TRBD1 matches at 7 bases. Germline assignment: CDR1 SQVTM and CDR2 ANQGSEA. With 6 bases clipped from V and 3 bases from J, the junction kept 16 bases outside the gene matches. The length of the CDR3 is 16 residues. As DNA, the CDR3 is TGCAGCGTGACAGACAGGGTAGAGGGTCGGGACTATGGCTACACCTTC. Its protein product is CSVTDRVEGRDYGYTF.

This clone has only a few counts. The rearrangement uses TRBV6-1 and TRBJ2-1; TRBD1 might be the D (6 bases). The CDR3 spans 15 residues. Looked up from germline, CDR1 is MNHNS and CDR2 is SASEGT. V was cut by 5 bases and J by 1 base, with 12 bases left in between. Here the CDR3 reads CASSTQGLSYNEQFF. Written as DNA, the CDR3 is TGTGCCAGCAGTACACAGGGCCTATCCTACAATGAGCAGTTCTTC.

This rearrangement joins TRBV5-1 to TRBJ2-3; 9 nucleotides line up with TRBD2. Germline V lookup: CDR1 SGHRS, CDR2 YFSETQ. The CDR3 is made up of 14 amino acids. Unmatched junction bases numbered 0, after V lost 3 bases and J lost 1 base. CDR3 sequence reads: CASSSSGGTDTQYF. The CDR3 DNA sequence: TGCGCCAGCAGCTCTAGCGGGGGCACAGATACGCAGTATTTT.

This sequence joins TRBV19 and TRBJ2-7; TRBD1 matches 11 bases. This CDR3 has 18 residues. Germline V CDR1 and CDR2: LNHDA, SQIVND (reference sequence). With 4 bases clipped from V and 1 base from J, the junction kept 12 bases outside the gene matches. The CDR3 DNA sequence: TGTGCCAGTAGTACCCGAAGGACAGGGGGCGGCCCTTCCTACGAGCAGTACTTC. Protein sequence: CASSTRRTGGGPSYEQYF.

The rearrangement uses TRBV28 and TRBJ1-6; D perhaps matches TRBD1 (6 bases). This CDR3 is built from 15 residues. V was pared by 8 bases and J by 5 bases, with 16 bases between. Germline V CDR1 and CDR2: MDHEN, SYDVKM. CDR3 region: CASDSVAGDNSPLHF. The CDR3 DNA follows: TGTGCCAGCGATTCCGTGGCAGGGGATAATTCACCCCTCCACTTT.